Each of the 2 T cell receptor beta chains below was sequenced from the same sample in a study of blood T cell repertoires in COVID-19. Sequencing was performed with immunoSEQ multiplex PCR; in TCRdb, only in-frame clones are kept and a portion is missing. The data contain 100,000 to 150,000 clones, 86% of them singletons. Sequencing input: peripheral blood. The receptors were sampled from a human donor in a cohort sampled during active COVID-19.

The CDR3 loop reads CAISSAREQYF. In DNA form, the CDR3 reads TGTGCCATCAGTTCTGCGAGGGAGCAGTACTTC. The chain links TRBV10-3 to TRBJ2-7; no clear D. This CDR3 is 11 amino acids long. The germline V gene has CDR1 ENHRY and CDR2 SYGVKD. Trimming removed 5 bases at V and 7 bases at J, with 9 bases between.

The V call is TRBV18, the J call TRBJ1-5; TRBD1 matches at 11 bases. From germline, CDR1 is KGHSH and CDR2 LQKENI. The CDR3 runs to 14 residues. J lost 8 bases, V lost 3 bases, and 3 bases had no gene match. The DNA of the CDR3 is TGTGCCAGCTCACCTGGACAGGGGGCAAAGCCCCAGCATTTT. Translated, it gives CASSPGQGAKPQHF.